This TCR beta chain is drawn from a study of blood T cell repertoires in COVID-19. Study information: From the United States, Italy and Spain came samples of acute and convalescent COVID-19. PBMCs, B-cell-depleted T cells, or T cells provided the cDNA or gDNA that made up the material.

V was trimmed by 3 bases and J by 3 bases, leaving 10 bases between them. In germline, CDR1 is SGHRS, CDR2 YFSETQ. CDR3 size: 14 residues. Data came from immunoSEQ multiplex PCR; TCRdb stores just in-frame clones and leaves some out. The table includes around 500,000 clones, 80% to 90% detected once. V gene TRBV5-1 combines with J gene TRBJ1-5; the D is unclear. This clonotype was obtained from a human donor in a cohort sampled during active COVID-19. The sample comprised peripheral blood. Written as DNA, the CDR3 is TGCGCCAGCAGCTCCGGGTCGGACAATCAGCCCCAGCATTTT. Amino acids: CASSSGSDNQPQHF.